The entry that follows covers one T cell receptor beta chain sequence. Its antigen remains unknown. This entry belongs to a study of T cell responses to AZD1222 COVID-19 vaccine. Study results and caveats: Researchers report vaccine-associated CD4 TCRs spanning spike, with dominance at 160-218 and 743-854. Mostly white British, mostly female donors; authors suggested clonal diversity may be underestimated.

Second doses were pooled across both intervals (about 4 or about 12 weeks). V was pared by 8 bases and J by 1 base, with 15 bases between. Germline V lookup: CDR1 SNHLY, CDR2 FYNNEI. This CDR3 has 14 amino acids. Sequencing was performed with immunoSEQ multiplex PCR; in TCRdb, only in-frame clones are kept and a portion is missing. In the table there are 140,000 or so clones, roughly 89% of which are singletons. This chain joins TRBV2 and TRBJ2-7; maybe TRBD1 (5 bases). The receptor comes from an adult who received the AZD1222 COVID-19 vaccine. The specimen was peripheral blood, collected 28 days after the second AZD1222 dose. In nucleotides, the CDR3 is TGTGCCAGCCTAAGCAGGGTGGAATCCTACGAGCAGTACTTC. Translating it yields CASLSRVESYEQYF.